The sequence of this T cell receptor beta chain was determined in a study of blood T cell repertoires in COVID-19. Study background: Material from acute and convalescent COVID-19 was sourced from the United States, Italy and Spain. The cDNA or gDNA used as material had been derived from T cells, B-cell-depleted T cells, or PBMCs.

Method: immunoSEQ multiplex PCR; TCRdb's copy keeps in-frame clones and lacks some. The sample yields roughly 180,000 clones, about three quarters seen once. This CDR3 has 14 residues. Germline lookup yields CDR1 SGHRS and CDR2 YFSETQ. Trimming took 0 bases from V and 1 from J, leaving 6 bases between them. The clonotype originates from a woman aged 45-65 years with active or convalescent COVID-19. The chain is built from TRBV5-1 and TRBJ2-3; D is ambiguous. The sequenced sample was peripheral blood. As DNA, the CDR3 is TGCGCCAGCAGCTTGGTGGTAGGCACAGATACGCAGTATTTT. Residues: CASSLVVGTDTQYF.